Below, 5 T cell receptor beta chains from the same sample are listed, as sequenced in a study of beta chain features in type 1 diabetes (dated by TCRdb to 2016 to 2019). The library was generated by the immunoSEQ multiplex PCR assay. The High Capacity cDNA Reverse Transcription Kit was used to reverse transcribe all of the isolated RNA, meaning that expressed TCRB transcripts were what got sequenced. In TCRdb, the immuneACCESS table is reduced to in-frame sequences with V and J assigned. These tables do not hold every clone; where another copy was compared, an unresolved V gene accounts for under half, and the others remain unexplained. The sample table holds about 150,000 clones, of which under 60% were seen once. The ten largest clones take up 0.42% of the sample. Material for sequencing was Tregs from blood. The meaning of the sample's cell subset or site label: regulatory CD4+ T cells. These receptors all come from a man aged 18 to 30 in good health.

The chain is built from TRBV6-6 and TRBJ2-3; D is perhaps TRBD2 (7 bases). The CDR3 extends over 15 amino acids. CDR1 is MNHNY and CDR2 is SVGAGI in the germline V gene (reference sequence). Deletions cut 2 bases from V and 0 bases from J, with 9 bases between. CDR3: CASSYGGASTDTQYF. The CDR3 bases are TGTGCCAGCAGTTACGGGGGGGCGAGCACAGATACGCAGTATTTT.

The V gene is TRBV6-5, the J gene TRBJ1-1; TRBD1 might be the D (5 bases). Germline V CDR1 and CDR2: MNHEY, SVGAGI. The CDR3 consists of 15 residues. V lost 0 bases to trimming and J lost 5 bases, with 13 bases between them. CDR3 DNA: TGTGCCAGCAGTTACTCGTGGACCCGGACAACTGAAGCTTTCTTT. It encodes CASSYSWTRTTEAFF.

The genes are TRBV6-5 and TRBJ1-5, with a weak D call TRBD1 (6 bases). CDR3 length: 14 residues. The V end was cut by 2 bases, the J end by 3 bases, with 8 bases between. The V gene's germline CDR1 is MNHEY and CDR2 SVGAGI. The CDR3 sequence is CASSYDRTNQPQHF. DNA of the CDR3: TGTGCCAGCAGTTACGACAGGACCAATCAGCCCCAGCATTTT.

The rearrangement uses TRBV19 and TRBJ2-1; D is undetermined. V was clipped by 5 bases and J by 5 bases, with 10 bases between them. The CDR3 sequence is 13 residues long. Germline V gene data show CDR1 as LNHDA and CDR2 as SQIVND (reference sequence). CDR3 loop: CASSGAENNEQFF. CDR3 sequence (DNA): TGTGCCAGTAGTGGAGCAGAGAACAATGAGCAGTTCTTC.

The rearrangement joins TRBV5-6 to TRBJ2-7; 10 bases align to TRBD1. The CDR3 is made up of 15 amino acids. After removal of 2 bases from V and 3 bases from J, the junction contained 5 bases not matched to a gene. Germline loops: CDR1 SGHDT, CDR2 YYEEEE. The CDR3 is CASSFQWDRGYEQYF. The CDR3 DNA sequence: TGTGCCAGCAGCTTTCAATGGGACAGGGGCTACGAGCAGTACTTC.